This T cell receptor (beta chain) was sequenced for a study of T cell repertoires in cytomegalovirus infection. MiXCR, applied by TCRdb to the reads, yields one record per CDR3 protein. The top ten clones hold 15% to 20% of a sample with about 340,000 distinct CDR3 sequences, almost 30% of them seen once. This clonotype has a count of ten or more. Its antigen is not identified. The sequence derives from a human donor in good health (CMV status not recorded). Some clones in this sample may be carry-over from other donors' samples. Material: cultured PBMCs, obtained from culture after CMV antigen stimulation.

CDR3 sequence reads: CASSFRLAGDREQFF. The DNA of the CDR3 is TGCGCCAGCAGCTTTCGGCTAGCCGGGGATCGGGAGCAGTTCTTC. The rearrangement joins TRBV5-1 to TRBJ2-1, with D tentatively TRBD2 (5 bases). Trimming stripped 2 bases from V and 10 bases from J, with 19 bases between. The CDR3 extends over 15 amino acids. Looked up from germline, CDR1 is SGHRS and CDR2 is YFSETQ.